This T cell receptor beta chain originates from a study of human thymus T cells. General study results and limits: In unrelated individuals, thymic repertoires overlapped highly, according to related research. V and J genes seemed to be used with bias in thymic and blood repertoires.

On this clone itself: The target antigen is unknown.

Corrective heart surgery yielded the resections from which the thymus tissue came. The table came from immunoSEQ multiplex PCR; TCRdb's copy has only in-frame clones and leaves some out. This sample carries about 78,000 clones, around 96% of them seen once, and the ten largest clones take 0.025% to 0.04%. Sequenced input: thymus tissue. The receptor's source is a boy younger than two with a congenital heart defect but otherwise immunologically healthy.

The CDR3 is CASSVGEWETQYF. The CDR3 DNA reads as TGTGCCAGCAGCGTAGGTGAGTGGGAGACCCAGTACTTC. The V gene is TRBV9, the J gene TRBJ2-5; D ambiguous. CDR1 and CDR2 (germline): SGDLS, YYNGEE. Trimming shortened V by 0 bases and J by 5 bases, and 8 bases separated the two germline ends. CDR3 size: 13 residues. The whole variable domain, filled in from reference TRBV9 and TRBJ2-5, reads DSGVTQTPKHLITATGQRVTLRCSPRSGDLSVYWYQQSLDQGLQFLIQYYNGEERAKGNILERFSAQQFPDLHSELNLSSLELGDSALYFCASSVGEWETQYFGPGTRLLVL.